What follows describes a single TCR beta chain. Its antigen is unknown. The source of the sample is a study of cytomegalovirus exposure and HLA in healthy donors. Turning to the study itself: Earlier, some 180 million T cells were analyzed, and over 95 million unique TCR beta sequences were found among them. Of the donors genotyped, 300 to 500 in all, 81% fell in the Caucasian-associated ancestry cluster.

PCR involved 60 Vbeta and 13 Jbeta primers. Repertoires were generated with immunoSEQ multiplex PCR, while TCRdb's copy carries only in-frame clones and drops some. The sample lists around 120,000 clones; 75% to 90% were seen once. Regarding the study as a whole: What was likely a sequencing artifact was a cluster of highly shared sequence variants.

V dropped 8 bases and J dropped 0 bases, with 11 bases sitting between them. The CDR3 covers 14 residues. Germline assignment: CDR1 MNHEY and CDR2 SMNVEV (reference sequence). This clonotype was sampled from a female donor in good health and CMV-seropositive. The chain combines TRBV27 with TRBJ1-5; D is unresolved. The sample comprised PBMCs. Here the CDR3 DNA reads TGTGCCAGCCGCTTAATCTATAGCAATCAGCCCCAGCATTTT. Its translation: CASRLIYSNQPQHF.